This TCR beta chain was profiled in a study of blood T cell repertoires in COVID-19. Across the study: T cells, B-cell-depleted T cells, or PBMCs provided the cDNA or gDNA that served as material.

Original processing notes: For nucleated cells, counts were estimated from reference gene primer amplification. Assay used: immunoSEQ multiplex PCR; TCRdb lists only in-frame clones, some missing. V and J calls plus clone size are reproduced from that table; the DNA served to infer D and trimming. Counted here are 15,000 to 20,000 clones, about four fifths occurring once; the ten biggest clones make up about 15%. Trimming stripped 0 bases from V and 0 bases from J, with 12 bases between. This CDR3 region has 16 residues. The germline CDR1 and CDR2 sequences are SGHRS and YFSETQ. The specimen sequenced was peripheral blood. The sequence was obtained from a man aged 35-49 years with active or convalescent COVID-19. The V call is TRBV5-1, the J call TRBJ1-2; TRBD1 might be the D (6 bases). CDR3 sequence: CASSLELSGANYGYTF. DNA for the CDR3: TGCGCCAGCAGCTTGGAGCTGTCAGGGGCTAACTATGGCTACACCTTC.